This T cell receptor (beta chain) was sequenced in a study of type 1 regulatory T cells (dated by TCRdb to 2020 to 2023). Describing the broader study: The study characterized an in vitro protocol that generated a Tr1-enriched, alloantigen-specific CD4 T cell product named T-allo10. Patients with hematological malignancies who were receiving allogeneic hematopoietic stem cell transplantation were the group in which T-allo10 was being clinically evaluated.

This clonotype was observed at least ten times. The antigen this receptor binds is unknown. No much larger clonotype is one base removed from it; base qualities were not supplied. The instrument was an Illumina MiSeq. Using fastp at Q25 and MiXCR, TCRdb reprocessed the public reads and kept productive beta chains. Identical CDR3 proteins give one entry, which carries the most common genes and DNA. The sample profile shows 90,000 to 100,000 distinct CDR3 sequences; about a third of them were found once. The top ten constitute 2.2% of the sample. Via the germline V gene (reference sequence), CDR1 is GTSNPN and CDR2 SVGIG. Ends trimmed: V by 3 bases, J by 5 bases; bases unmatched to a gene: 5. Its CDR3 holds 15 amino acids, cysteine through phenylalanine. Only the CDR3 DNA stays, 45 bases, in frame from base 1.

The sequencing sample was made of CD4+ T cells, either the whole sample or a sorted fraction (not recorded which). Recombination linked TRBV30 to TRBJ1-5; TRBD1 matches 12 bases in the middle. The origin of this receptor is a human donor in good health. For the CDR3, the sequence is CAWRRGTGGDQPQHF. The nucleotide sequence is TGTGCCTGGAGGCGTGGGACAGGGGGCGATCAGCCCCAGCATTTT.